This TCR beta chain is from a study of Graves' ophthalmopathy and Graves' hyperthyroidism. This clonotype was detected ten times or more. This CDR3 has 14 amino acids. CDR1 is MNHEY, CDR2 SVGAGI, per germline. V was cut by 6 bases and J by 0 bases, with 11 bases left in between. PBMCs were obtained from 8.5 to 10 ml of fresh peripheral blood. CDR3 regions of TCR beta were amplified from RNA transcripts. The first round was an RT-PCR with HTBI primers, and the second round was a multiplex PCR. TCRdb independently ran MiXCR on the multiplex PCR reads; one entry per CDR3 protein. The sample lists about 370,000 distinct CDR3 sequences; about 18% were seen once.

The sequenced sample was peripheral blood. The receptor's source is an adult woman with stable Graves' hyperthyroidism. This rearrangement joins TRBV6-5 to TRBJ1-1; possible D gene TRBD1, 6 bases. The chain's CDR3 is CASSGGGMNTEAFF. The CDR3 nucleotides read TGTGCCAGCAGCGGGGGCGGTATGAACACTGAAGCTTTCTTT.